This TCR beta chain was sequenced in a study of T cells in Graves' hyperthyroidism and ophthalmopathy. Study as a whole: The authors collected peripheral blood at initial diagnosis, before any treatment.

CDR3 length equals 15 residues. The junction had 10 bases not matched to a gene; V was cut back by 0 bases and J by 6 bases. The V gene's germline CDR1 is DFQATT and CDR2 SNEGSKA (reference sequence). Study-wide results and limits: For ophthalmopathy, model prediction preceded onset by a median roughly 6.3 months.

Points on this clonotype: Its antigen remains unidentified.

Using RNA transcripts as the source, TCR beta CDR3 regions were amplified. A set of HTBI primers served as the primers for a first-round RT-PCR of the TCR CDR3. TCRdb reprocessed the multiplex PCR reads via MiXCR and lists one record per CDR3 protein. The profile shows roughly 240,000 distinct CDR3 sequences, approximately 16% of them singletons. This receptor was obtained from a woman aged 18 to 35 with Graves' ophthalmopathy. The sequenced sample was blood. V and J are TRBV20-1 and TRBJ1-1, with 7 nucleotides matching TRBD1. Here the CDR3 reads CSARDQGVSSPEAFF. Written as DNA, the CDR3 is TGCAGTGCTAGAGATCAGGGGGTTAGTTCCCCTGAAGCTTTCTTT.